Listed here are 29 T cell receptor beta chains from one sample, sequenced in a study of blood T cell repertoires in COVID-19. The repertoire was sequenced with immunoSEQ multiplex PCR; TCRdb's copy has only in-frame clones and lacks some. The sample has around 330,000 clones, around 86% seen once. The sequenced sample consisted of PBMCs or T cells enriched from blood (not recorded which). All receptors derive from a man in his 60s who had recovered from COVID-19.

V and J are TRBV18 and TRBJ2-2, with 7 nucleotides matching TRBD1. The ends lost 3 bases at V and 5 bases at J; junction bases unmatched: 0. There are 13 residues in the CDR3. Germline V gene lookup returns CDR1 KGHSH and CDR2 LQKENI. The chain's CDR3 is CASSPTGTGELFF. The CDR3 coding sequence is TGTGCCAGCTCACCGACAGGGACCGGGGAGCTGTTTTTT.

This chain joins TRBV3-1 (or the pseudogene TRBV3-2) and TRBJ1-4, with a possible D match to TRBD1 (6 bases). Trimming stripped 4 bases from V and 2 bases from J, with 11 bases between. CDR3 length equals 15 residues. Germline V gene lookup returns CDR1 LGHDT and CDR2 YNNKEL (reference sequence). CDR3 nucleotides: TGTGCCAGCAGCCTTAGGGGGATGACTAATGAAAAACTGTTTTTT. Amino acids: CASSLRGMTNEKLFF.

The chain is built from TRBV28 and TRBJ2-2, with 7 positions matching TRBD1. Germline-derived CDR1 and CDR2 are MDHEN and SYDVKM. J lost 4 bases, V lost 7 bases, and 9 bases had no gene match. The CDR3 consists of 15 residues. In DNA, the CDR3 is TGTGCCAGCACCATAACAGGGGCGCCCACCGGGGAGCTGTTTTTT. This translates into CASTITGAPTGELFF.

This rearrangement joins TRBV6-5 to TRBJ2-2, with 9 bases identical to TRBD2. From germline, CDR1 is MNHEY and CDR2 SVGAGI. This CDR3 is built from 15 residues. V trimming: 8 bases; J trimming: 1 base; junction bases outside the gene matches: 5. Here the CDR3 reads CASADSGGNTGELFF. CDR3 coding DNA: TGTGCCAGCGCGGATAGCGGGGGGAACACCGGGGAGCTGTTTTTT.

This clone was picked up one time. The rearrangement uses TRBV7-9 and TRBJ2-1; 8 bases are a match to TRBD2. With V trimmed by 3 bases and J by 1 base, 8 bases remained unmatched. This CDR3 is built from 17 residues. The germline V gene has CDR1 SEHNR and CDR2 FQNEAQ (reference sequence). This CDR3 is CASSFLSAGGSYNEQFF. The CDR3, as DNA: TGTGCCAGCAGCTTCCTGTCTGCGGGAGGTTCCTACAATGAGCAGTTCTTC.

V gene TRBV19 combines with J gene TRBJ1-1; D remains unclear. Germline-derived CDR1 and CDR2 are LNHDA and SQIVND (reference sequence). V dropped 4 bases and J dropped 1 base, with 10 bases sitting between them. The CDR3 totals 14 residues. The CDR3 DNA sequence: TGTGCCAGTAGTAGTGTCAGAACGAACACTGAAGCTTTCTTT. It translates to CASSSVRTNTEAFF.

The rearrangement uses TRBV6-5 and TRBJ1-2; TRBD1 aligns across 9 bases. CDR1 is MNHEY, CDR2 SVGAGI, per germline. CDR3 length equals 15 residues. V was pared by 5 bases and J by 4 bases, with 8 bases of the junction left unmatched. DNA for the CDR3: TGTGCCAGCAGTAGTAACAGGGGGCCAATCTATGGCTACACCTTC. This codes for CASSSNRGPIYGYTF.

The count of this clone is one. The rearrangement links TRBV19 to TRBJ2-7, with D uncertain. V was trimmed by 1 base and J by 0 bases, leaving 7 bases between them. From germline, CDR1 is LNHDA and CDR2 SQIVND (reference sequence). The CDR3 is 14 amino acids. In nucleotides, the CDR3 is TGTGCCAGTAGTATAGGACTTTACTCCTACGAGCAGTACTTC. Its translation: CASSIGLYSYEQYF.

The rearrangement uses TRBV19 and TRBJ2-6; tentatively, D is TRBD2 (6 bases). V was trimmed by 5 bases and J by 5 bases, leaving 10 bases between them. The germline gives CDR1 LNHDA, CDR2 SQIVND (reference sequence). This CDR3 contains 14 residues. CDR3 loop: CASSVTRWANVLTF. DNA of the CDR3: TGTGCCAGTAGTGTGACTAGGTGGGCCAACGTCCTGACTTTC.

CDR3 coding DNA: TGTGCCAGCAGCTTAGCGTTGGCGGTGAACACCGGGGAGCTGTTTTTT. Translation gives CASSLALAVNTGELFF. This chain joins TRBV7-9 and TRBJ2-2; unclear D gene. The CDR3 covers 16 residues. CDR1 is SEHNR and CDR2 is FQNEAQ in the germline V gene (reference sequence). Deletions cut 0 bases from V and 1 base from J, with 9 bases between.

This clone appeared a single time. The J gene is TRBJ1-4, the V gene TRBV20-1; D might be TRBD1 (5 bases). CDR1 is DFQATT and CDR2 is SNEGSKA in the germline V gene (reference sequence). V dropped 3 bases and J dropped 3 bases, with 17 bases sitting between them. The CDR3 has 16 residues. The CDR3: CSASKVQGEANEKLFF. CDR3 sequence (DNA): TGCAGTGCTAGTAAGGTCCAGGGCGAGGCTAATGAAAAACTGTTTTTT.

The J gene is TRBJ2-7, the V gene TRBV5-4; 9 bases align to TRBD1. V lost 4 bases to trimming and J lost 6 bases; unmatched junction nucleotides: 8. CDR1 is SGHNT, CDR2 YYREEE, per germline (reference sequence). The CDR3 length is 14 residues. The CDR3 reads CASSPVGQGSEQYF. The CDR3 region has the DNA TGTGCCAGCAGCCCCGTTGGACAGGGGAGCGAGCAGTACTTC. The variable domain in full, with the rest retrieved from reference TRBV5-4 and TRBJ2-7, is ETGVTQSPTHLIKTRGQQVTLRCSSQSGHNTVSWYQQALGQGPQFIFQYYREEENGRGNFPPRFSGLQFPNYSSELNVNALELDDSALYLCASSPVGQGSEQYFGPGTRLTVT.

This rearrangement joins TRBV7-2 to TRBJ2-1; TRBD2 might be the D (5 bases). Germline CDR1 is SGHTA and CDR2 is FQGNSA. The CDR3 is made up of 14 amino acids. V was clipped by 1 base and J by 6 bases, with 10 bases between them. CDR3 nucleotides: TGTGCCAGCAGCTTAGGATTCGGGGTCAATGAGCAGTTCTTC. This translates into CASSLGFGVNEQFF.

This clone has a handful of counts. V and J are TRBV2 and TRBJ2-1; D is ambiguous. The CDR3 contains 13 residues. Germline lookup yields CDR1 SNHLY and CDR2 FYNNEI. The ends were cut back, 11 bases at V and 7 bases at J, with 18 bases in the middle. This CDR3 reads CASQVNSLNEQFF. CDR3 in DNA: TGTGCCTCCCAGGTTAACTCTTTGAATGAGCAGTTCTTC.

The rearrangement links TRBV7-2 to TRBJ2-1; 8 bases map to TRBD1. The J segment lost 4 bases and the V segment lost 3 bases, leaving 5 bases of the junction unmatched. From germline, CDR1 is SGHTA and CDR2 FQGNSA. The CDR3 totals 15 residues. The CDR3 loop reads CASSFRQGSYNEQFF. The CDR3 DNA follows: TGTGCCAGCAGCTTCCGACAGGGGTCTTACAATGAGCAGTTCTTC.

V usage is TRBV7-2 and J usage is TRBJ2-2, with D possibly being TRBD2 (5 bases). Germline V gene sequence: CDR1 SGHTA, CDR2 FQGNSA. V lost 0 bases and J lost 6, with 8 bases in between. This CDR3 contains 14 residues. The CDR3 loop is CASSLAGEAGELFF. For the CDR3, the DNA is TGTGCCAGCAGCTTAGCGGGAGAAGCCGGGGAGCTGTTTTTT.

In its sample, this clone was seen many times. The CDR3 region is CASSLLTSGRAEYEQFF. The CDR3 DNA sequence: TGTGCCAGCTCACTCTTAACTAGCGGGAGGGCCGAGTATGAGCAGTTCTTC. J is TRBJ2-1 and V is TRBV18; 13 bases match TRBD2. The CDR3 is made up of 17 amino acids. V lost 4 bases and J lost 8; bases outside the gene matches: 11. The germline V gene has CDR1 KGHSH and CDR2 LQKENI.

This clone was counted a single time. The J gene is TRBJ2-1, the V gene TRBV27, with 8 bases identical to TRBD2. The CDR3 runs to 17 residues. Germline V gene data show CDR1 as MNHEY and CDR2 as SMNVEV (reference sequence). With 5 bases clipped from V and 6 bases from J, the junction kept 15 bases outside the gene matches. CDR3 nucleotide sequence: TGTGCCAGCAGTCCACCACTAGCGGAGCCGGGTAGCAATGAGCAGTTCTTC. Protein: CASSPPLAEPGSNEQFF.

This chain joins TRBV12-3 or TRBV12-4 and TRBJ2-5; D may be TRBD1 (6 bases). The CDR3 runs 12 residues. The V end lost 5 bases, the J end lost 5 bases, and 9 bases lay between the germline ends. The CDR3 DNA is TGTGCCAGCAGTCCTGACAGGGAGACCCAGTACTTC. Its translation: CASSPDRETQYF.

This clone was seen a single time. This rearrangement joins TRBV7-3 to TRBJ2-2; the match to TRBD2 covers 8 bases. The J segment lost 6 bases and the V segment lost 3 bases, leaving 3 bases of the junction unmatched. This CDR3 contains 14 residues. Germline CDR1 reads SGHTA; CDR2 reads FQGTGA. CDR3 in DNA: TGTGCCAGCAGCTTTTCACTAGCGGCCGGGGAGCTGTTTTTT. Protein sequence: CASSFSLAAGELFF.

The J gene is TRBJ1-1, the V gene TRBV19; no definite D call. Germline lookup yields CDR1 LNHDA and CDR2 SQIVND (reference sequence). This CDR3 has 14 residues. V shed 5 bases and J shed 0 bases, with 10 bases lying between them. CDR3 loop: CASSVTTLNTEAFF. In DNA, the CDR3 is TGTGCCAGTAGTGTCACTACATTGAACACTGAAGCTTTCTTT.

V is TRBV27 and J is TRBJ2-7; tentatively, D is TRBD2 (5 bases). The CDR3 has 14 amino acids. Between the trimmed V and J ends, which lost 0 bases and 6 bases, there was a span of 12 bases. Germline V gene sequence: CDR1 MNHEY, CDR2 SMNVEV (reference sequence). Here the CDR3 reads CASSLSGGPGEQYF. CDR3 coding DNA: TGTGCCAGCAGTTTATCAGGCGGGCCTGGCGAGCAGTACTTC.

The chain links TRBV5-1 to TRBJ1-2; 9 bases are shared with TRBD1. Trimming at V came to 0 bases and at J to 4 bases, leaving 4 bases not matched to a gene. The CDR3 runs to 15 residues. Per the germline V gene, CDR1 is SGHRS and CDR2 is YFSETQ. CDR3 region: CASSLGDRELYGYTF. The CDR3 nucleotides read TGCGCCAGCAGCTTGGGGGACAGGGAACTCTATGGCTACACCTTC.

The rearrangement uses TRBV6-6 and TRBJ1-5, with D tentatively TRBD1 (5 bases). The CDR3 contains 14 residues. Germline-derived CDR1 and CDR2 are MNHNY and SVGAGI (reference sequence). V lost 7 bases and J 0 bases, leaving 10 bases between the germline ends. The CDR3 reads CASTGANSNQPQHF. CDR3 coding DNA: TGTGCCAGCACTGGGGCGAATAGCAATCAGCCCCAGCATTTT.

This chain connects TRBV21-1 to TRBJ1-4; the table names TRBD1, a call not compared with the DNA. TRBV21-1 is labeled a pseudogene. The CDR3 is 18 residues long. For the CDR3, the DNA is TGTGCCAGCAGCAAAGTCTCAGGGGGCGAATTGATGCCCGGAAAACTGTTTTTT. Translation gives CASSKVSGGELMPGKLFF.

The J gene is TRBJ2-3, the V gene TRBV7-3; 8 nucleotides line up with TRBD2. CDR3 length: 14 amino acids. With V trimmed by 5 bases and J by 1 base, 2 bases remained unmatched. CDR1 and CDR2 (germline): SGHTA, FQGTGA. CDR3 DNA: TGTGCCAGCAGCCCCGGGGGGGGCACAGATACGCAGTATTTT. It encodes CASSPGGGTDTQYF. Supplemented by reference TRBV7-3 and TRBJ2-3, the full variable domain reads GAGVSQTPSNKVTEKGKYVELRCDPISGHTALYWYRQSLGQGPEFLIYFQGTGAADDSGLPNDRFFAVRPEGSVSTLKIQRTERGDSAVYLCASSPGGGTDTQYFGPGTRLTVL.

The V call is TRBV28, the J call TRBJ1-2, with a tentative D call TRBD1 (6 bases). The ends were cut back, 5 bases at V and 3 bases at J, with 19 bases in the middle. The CDR3 contains 16 residues. Germline CDR1 and CDR2: MDHEN and SYDVKM. The DNA of the CDR3 is TGTGCCAGCAGTCCCTACCCCAGGGGAGTAGACTATGGCTACACCTTC. It codes for CASSPYPRGVDYGYTF.

The chain has TRBV7-9 and TRBJ1-4; tentatively, D is TRBD1 (5 bases). This CDR3 is 17 amino acids long. Looked up from germline, CDR1 is SEHNR and CDR2 is FQNEAQ (reference sequence). Trimming removed 1 base at V and 4 bases at J, with 16 bases between. CDR3 loop: CASSLVGIGAINEKLFF. In DNA, the CDR3 is TGTGCCAGCAGCTTAGTAGGGATAGGGGCCATTAATGAAAAACTGTTTTTT. Complete variable domain (other parts from reference TRBV7-9 and TRBJ1-4): DTGVSQNPRHKITKRGQNVTFRCDPISEHNRLYWYRQTLGQGPEFLTYFQNEAQLEKSRLLSDRFSAERPKGSFSTLEIQRTEQGDSAMYLCASSLVGIGAINEKLFFGSGTQLSVL.

The chain recombines TRBV18 with TRBJ2-1; 8 bases are shared with TRBD1. The junction had 15 bases not matched to a gene; V was cut back by 3 bases and J by 5 bases. Per germline, CDR1 KGHSH and CDR2 LQKENI. The CDR3 is made up of 18 amino acids. CDR3 coding DNA: TGTGCCAGCTCACCGCCACCCTGGAGACAGGGGAATAACAATGAGCAGTTCTTC. As protein: CASSPPPWRQGNNNEQFF.